This T cell receptor (beta chain) appears in the sequencing data of a study of T cells in women clearing cervical HPV infection. Trimming stripped 6 bases from V and 2 bases from J, with 9 bases between. Germline V gene data show CDR1 as KGHSH and CDR2 as LQKENI. The CDR3 runs to 13 residues. Assay used: immunoSEQ multiplex PCR; TCRdb lists only in-frame clones, some missing. This table holds 30,000 to 40,000 clones. Notes on this clone: The read terminates 3 residues before the CDR3 end, so the remaining end is supplied by the germline J gene.

This clonotype was obtained from a woman between 18 and 70 years old with a cervical HPV16 infection that either progressed to CIN3+ or cleared (not recorded which). The sample taken for sequencing was blood buffy coat. The V call is TRBV18, the J call TRBJ2-3, with no clear D. The CDR3 is CASSGRNTDTQYF. The covered CDR3 bases are TGTGCCAGCTCGGGCAGAAACACAGATACG.